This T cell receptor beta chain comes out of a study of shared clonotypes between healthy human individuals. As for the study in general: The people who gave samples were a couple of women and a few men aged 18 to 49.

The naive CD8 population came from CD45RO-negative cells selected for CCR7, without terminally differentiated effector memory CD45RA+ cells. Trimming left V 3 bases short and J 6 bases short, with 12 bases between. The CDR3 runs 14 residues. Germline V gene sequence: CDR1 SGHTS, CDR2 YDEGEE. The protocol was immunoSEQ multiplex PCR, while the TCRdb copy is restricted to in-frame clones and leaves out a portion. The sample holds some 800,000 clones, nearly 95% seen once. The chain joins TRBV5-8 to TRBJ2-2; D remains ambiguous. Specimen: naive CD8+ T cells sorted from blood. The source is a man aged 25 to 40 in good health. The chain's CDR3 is CASSSGVYPGELFF. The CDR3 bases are TGTGCCAGCAGCTCAGGCGTCTACCCCGGGGAGCTGTTTTTT.